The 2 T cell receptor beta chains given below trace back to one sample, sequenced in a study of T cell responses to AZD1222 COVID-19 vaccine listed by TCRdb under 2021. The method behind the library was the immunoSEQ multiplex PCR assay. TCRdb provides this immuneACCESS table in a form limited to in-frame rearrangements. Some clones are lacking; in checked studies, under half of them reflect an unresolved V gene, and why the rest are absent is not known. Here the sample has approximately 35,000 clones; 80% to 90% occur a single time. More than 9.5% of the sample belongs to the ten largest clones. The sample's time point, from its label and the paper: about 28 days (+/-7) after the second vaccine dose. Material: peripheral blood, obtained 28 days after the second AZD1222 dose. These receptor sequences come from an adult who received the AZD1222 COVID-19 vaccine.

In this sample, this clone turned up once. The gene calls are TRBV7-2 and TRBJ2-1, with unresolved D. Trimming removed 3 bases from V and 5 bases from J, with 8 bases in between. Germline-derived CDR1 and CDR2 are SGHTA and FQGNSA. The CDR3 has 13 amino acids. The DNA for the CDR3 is TGTGCCAGCAGCTTCGGACCGAACAATGAGCAGTTCTTC. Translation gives CASSFGPNNEQFF.

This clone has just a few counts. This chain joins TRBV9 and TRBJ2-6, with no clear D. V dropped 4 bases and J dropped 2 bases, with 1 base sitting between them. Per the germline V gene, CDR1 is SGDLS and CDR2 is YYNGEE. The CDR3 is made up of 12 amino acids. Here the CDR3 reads CASSPGANVLTF. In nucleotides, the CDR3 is TGTGCCAGCAGCCCTGGGGCCAACGTCCTGACTTTC.